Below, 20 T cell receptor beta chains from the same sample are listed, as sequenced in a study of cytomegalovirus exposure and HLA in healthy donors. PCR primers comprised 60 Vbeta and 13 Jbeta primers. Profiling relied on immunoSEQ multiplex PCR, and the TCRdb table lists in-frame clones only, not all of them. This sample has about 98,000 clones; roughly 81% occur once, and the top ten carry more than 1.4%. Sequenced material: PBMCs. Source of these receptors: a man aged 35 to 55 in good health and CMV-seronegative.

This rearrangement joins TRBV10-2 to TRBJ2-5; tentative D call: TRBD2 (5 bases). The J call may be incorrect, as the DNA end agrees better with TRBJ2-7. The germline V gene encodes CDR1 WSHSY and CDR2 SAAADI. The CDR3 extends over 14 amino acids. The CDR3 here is CASRSRENFYEQYF. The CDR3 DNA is TGCGCCAGCAGATCTCGGGAAAACTTCTACGAGCAGTACTTC.

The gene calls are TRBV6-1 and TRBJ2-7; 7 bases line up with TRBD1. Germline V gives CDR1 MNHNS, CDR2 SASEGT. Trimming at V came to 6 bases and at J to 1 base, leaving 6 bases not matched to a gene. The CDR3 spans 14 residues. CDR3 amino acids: CASRGQLLSYEQYF. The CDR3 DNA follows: TGTGCCAGCAGGGGACAGCTCTTATCCTACGAGCAGTACTTC.

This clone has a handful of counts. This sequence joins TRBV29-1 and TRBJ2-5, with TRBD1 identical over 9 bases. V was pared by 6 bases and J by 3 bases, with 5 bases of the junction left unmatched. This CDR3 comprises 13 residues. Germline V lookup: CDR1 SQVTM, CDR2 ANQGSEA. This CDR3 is CSVGTGREETQYF. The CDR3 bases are TGCAGCGTCGGGACAGGGCGGGAAGAGACCCAGTACTTC.

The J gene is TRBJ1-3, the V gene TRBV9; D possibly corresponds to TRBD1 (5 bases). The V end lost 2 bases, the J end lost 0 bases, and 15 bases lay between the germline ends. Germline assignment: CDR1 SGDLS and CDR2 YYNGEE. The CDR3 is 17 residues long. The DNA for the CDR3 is TGTGCCAGCAGCGTGGGGCCCCGTCCTTACTCTGGAAACACCATATATTTT. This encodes CASSVGPRPYSGNTIYF.

CDR3: CASSQDLREHYEQYF. CDR3 DNA sequence: TGCGCCAGCAGCCAAGATCTGCGGGAGCACTACGAGCAGTACTTC. The chain carries TRBV4-3 and TRBJ2-7; 7 positions agree with TRBD2. The CDR3 is made up of 15 amino acids. Trimming removed 0 bases from V and 3 bases from J; junction bases left unmatched: 5. Germline V gives CDR1 LGHNA, CDR2 YSLEER.

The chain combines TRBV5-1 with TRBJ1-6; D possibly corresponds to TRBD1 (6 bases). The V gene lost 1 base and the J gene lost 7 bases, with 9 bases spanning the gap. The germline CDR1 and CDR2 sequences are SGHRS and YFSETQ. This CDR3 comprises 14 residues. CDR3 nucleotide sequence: TGCGCCAGCAGCTTGACAGGGTACAATTCACCCCTCCACTTT. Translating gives CASSLTGYNSPLHF.

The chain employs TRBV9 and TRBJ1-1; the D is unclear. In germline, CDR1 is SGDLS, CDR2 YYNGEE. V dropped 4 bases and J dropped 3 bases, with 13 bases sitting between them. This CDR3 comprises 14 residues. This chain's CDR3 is CASSPHGADTEAFF. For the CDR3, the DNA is TGTGCCAGCAGCCCGCACGGTGCGGACACTGAAGCTTTCTTT.

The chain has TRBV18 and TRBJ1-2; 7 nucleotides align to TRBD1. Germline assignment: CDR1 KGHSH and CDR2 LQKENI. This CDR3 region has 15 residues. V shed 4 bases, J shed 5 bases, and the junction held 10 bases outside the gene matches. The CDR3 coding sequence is TGTGCCAGCTCACTCAGAGGACAGGCACGGTATGGCTACACCTTC. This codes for CASSLRGQARYGYTF.

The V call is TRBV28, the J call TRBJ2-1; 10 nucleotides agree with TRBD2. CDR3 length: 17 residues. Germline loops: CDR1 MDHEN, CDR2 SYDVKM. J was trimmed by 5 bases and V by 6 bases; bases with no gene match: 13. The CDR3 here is CASSHRLAGDPNNEQFF. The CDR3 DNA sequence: TGTGCCAGCAGCCACCGCCTAGCGGGGGATCCTAACAATGAGCAGTTCTTC.

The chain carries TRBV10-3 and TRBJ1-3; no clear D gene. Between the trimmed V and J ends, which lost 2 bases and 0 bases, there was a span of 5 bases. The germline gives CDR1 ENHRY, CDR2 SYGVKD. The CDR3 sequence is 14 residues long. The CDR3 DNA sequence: TGTGCCATCAGTGAGACAAGCTCTGGAAACACCATATATTTT. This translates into CAISETSSGNTIYF.

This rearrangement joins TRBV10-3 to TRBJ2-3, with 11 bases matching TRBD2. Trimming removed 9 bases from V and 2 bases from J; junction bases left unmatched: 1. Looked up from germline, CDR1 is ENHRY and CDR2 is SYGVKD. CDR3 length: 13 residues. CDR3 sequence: CAMGLAATDTQYF. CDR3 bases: TGTGCCATGGGACTAGCGGCCACAGATACGCAGTATTTT.

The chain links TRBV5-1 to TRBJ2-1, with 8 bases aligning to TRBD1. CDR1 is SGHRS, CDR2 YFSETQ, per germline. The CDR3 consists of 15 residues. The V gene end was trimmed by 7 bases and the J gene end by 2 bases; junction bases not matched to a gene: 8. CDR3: CASALLDRAYNEQFF. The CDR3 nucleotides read TGCGCCAGCGCTCTCCTGGACAGGGCCTACAATGAGCAGTTCTTC.

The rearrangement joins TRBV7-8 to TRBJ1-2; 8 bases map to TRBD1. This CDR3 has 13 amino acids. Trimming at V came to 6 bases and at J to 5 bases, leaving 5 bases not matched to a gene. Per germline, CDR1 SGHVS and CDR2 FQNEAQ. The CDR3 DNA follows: TGTGCCAGCAGGGGACAGGCCCCTTATGGCTACACCTTC. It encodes CASRGQAPYGYTF. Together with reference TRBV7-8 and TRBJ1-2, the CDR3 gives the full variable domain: GAGVSQSPRYKVAKRGQDVALRCDPISGHVSLFWYQQALGQGPEFLTYFQNEAQLDKSGLPSDRFFAERPEGSVSTLKIQRTQQEDSAVYLCASRGQAPYGYTFGSGTRLTVV.

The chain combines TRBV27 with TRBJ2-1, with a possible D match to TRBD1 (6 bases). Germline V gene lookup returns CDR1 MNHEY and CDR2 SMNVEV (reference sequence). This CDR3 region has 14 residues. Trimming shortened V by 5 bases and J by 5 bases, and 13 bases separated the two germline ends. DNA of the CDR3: TGTGCCAGCAGTCCGCGGACAGCTCACAATGAGCAGTTCTTC. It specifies CASSPRTAHNEQFF.

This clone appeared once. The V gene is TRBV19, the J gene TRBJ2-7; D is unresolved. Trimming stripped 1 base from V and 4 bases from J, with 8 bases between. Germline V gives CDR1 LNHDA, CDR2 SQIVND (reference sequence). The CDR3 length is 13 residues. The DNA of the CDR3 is TGTGCCAGTAGTATAGGACACCCATACGAGCAGTACTTC. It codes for CASSIGHPYEQYF.

The CDR3 reads CASSRDRPMNTEAFF. The CDR3 bases are TGTGCCAGCAGCAGGGACAGACCAATGAACACTGAAGCTTTCTTT. The chain carries TRBV5-8 and TRBJ1-1, with 7 bases lining up with TRBD1. The CDR3 loop spans 15 amino acids. V trimming: 4 bases; J trimming: 0 bases; junction bases outside the gene matches: 6. Per germline, CDR1 SGHTS and CDR2 YDEGEE.

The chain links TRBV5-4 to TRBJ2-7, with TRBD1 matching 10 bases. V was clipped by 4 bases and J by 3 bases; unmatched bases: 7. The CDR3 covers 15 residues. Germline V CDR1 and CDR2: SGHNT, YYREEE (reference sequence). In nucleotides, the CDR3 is TGTGCCAGCAGCCACTCCCGGACAGGGGGCTACGAGCAGTACTTC. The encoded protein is CASSHSRTGGYEQYF.

The chain's CDR3 is CASGGGSSSYNEQFF. CDR3 bases: TGTGCCTCGGGGGGAGGTTCTAGCTCCTACAATGAGCAGTTCTTC. The chain employs TRBV2 and TRBJ2-1, with 7 bases aligning to TRBD2. V trimming: 11 bases; J trimming: 0 bases; junction bases outside the gene matches: 10. Germline V gene lookup returns CDR1 SNHLY and CDR2 FYNNEI. This CDR3 has 15 amino acids.

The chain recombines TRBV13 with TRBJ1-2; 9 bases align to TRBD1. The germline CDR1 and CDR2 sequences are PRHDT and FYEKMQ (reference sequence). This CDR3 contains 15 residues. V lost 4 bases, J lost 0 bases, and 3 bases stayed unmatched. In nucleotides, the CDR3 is TGTGCCAGCAGCTCACAGGGGGCCCCTAACTATGGCTACACCTTC. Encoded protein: CASSSQGAPNYGYTF. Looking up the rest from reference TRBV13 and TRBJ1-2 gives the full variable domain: AAGVIQSPRHLIKEKRETATLKCYPIPRHDTVYWYQQGPGQDPQFLISFYEKMQSDKGSIPDRFSAQQFSDYHSELNMSSLELGDSALYFCASSSQGAPNYGYTFGSGTRLTVV.

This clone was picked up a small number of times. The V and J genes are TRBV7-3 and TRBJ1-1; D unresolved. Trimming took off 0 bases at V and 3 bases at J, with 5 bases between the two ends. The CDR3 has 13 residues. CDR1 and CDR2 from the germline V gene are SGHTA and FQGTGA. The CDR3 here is CASSLTGDTEAFF. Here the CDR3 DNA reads TGTGCCAGCAGCTTAACGGGAGACACTGAAGCTTTCTTT.